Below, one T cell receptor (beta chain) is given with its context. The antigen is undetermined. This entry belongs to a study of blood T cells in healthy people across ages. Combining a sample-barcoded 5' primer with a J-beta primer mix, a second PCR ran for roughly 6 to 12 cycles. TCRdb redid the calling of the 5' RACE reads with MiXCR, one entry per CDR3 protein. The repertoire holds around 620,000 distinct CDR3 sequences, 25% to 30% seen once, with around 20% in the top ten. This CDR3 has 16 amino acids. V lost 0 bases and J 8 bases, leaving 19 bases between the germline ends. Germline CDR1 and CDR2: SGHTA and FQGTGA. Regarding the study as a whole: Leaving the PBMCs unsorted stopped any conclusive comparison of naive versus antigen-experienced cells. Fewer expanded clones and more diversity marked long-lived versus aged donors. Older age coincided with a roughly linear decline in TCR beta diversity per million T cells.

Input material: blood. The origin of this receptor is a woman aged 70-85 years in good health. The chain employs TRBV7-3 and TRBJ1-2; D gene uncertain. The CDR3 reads CASSLTPGALLEGYTF. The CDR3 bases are TGTGCCAGCAGCTTAACGCCAGGCGCCCTTCTGGAAGGCTACACCTTC.